This TCR beta chain emerged from a study of CD8 T cells in ankylosing spondylitis. TCRdb reprocessed the 5' RACE reads via MiXCR and lists one record per CDR3 protein. The data show roughly 130,000 distinct CDR3 sequences, roughly 13% seen once. Germline V gene lookup returns CDR1 ENHRY and CDR2 SYGVKD. V lost 11 bases and J 5 bases, leaving 12 bases between the germline ends. The CDR3 is 11 residues long. This clonotype showed up many times. The material sequenced was blood, either unsorted or a sorted T cell fraction (not recorded which). The chain links TRBV10-3 to TRBJ2-5; tentative D call: TRBD2 (7 bases). The TCR sequence derives from a female donor with ankylosing spondylitis or in good health (not recorded which). The CDR3 DNA reads TGTGCCTCCCGGGGGGCGGAGACCCAGTACTTC. The encoded protein is CASRGAETQYF.